This T cell receptor beta chain appears in the sequencing data of a study of cytomegalovirus exposure and HLA in healthy donors. Findings of the study overall: For most subjects, TCR beta sequences were reported to predict HLA-A and HLA-B alleles with accuracy.

The PCR had 60 Vbeta and 13 Jbeta primers. Profiled with immunoSEQ multiplex PCR; TCRdb holds only in-frame clones, not every one. Altogether about 130,000 clones are present, about 82% being singletons, with the ten largest covering 0.95% to 1.5%. With regard to this clone: Its antigen is not known.

The ends were cut back, 5 bases at V and 3 bases at J, with 14 bases in the middle. CDR1 and CDR2 from the germline V gene are SGHVS and FNYEAQ. CDR3 size: 14 residues. The sequenced sample consisted of PBMCs. The chain carries TRBV7-6 and TRBJ2-7; tentatively, D is TRBD2 (6 bases). This receptor was taken from a boy aged 10-17 years in good health and CMV-seronegative. The CDR3 sequence is CASSPGGSNYEQYF. The CDR3 region has the DNA TGTGCCAGCAGCCCCGGAGGGTCGAACTACGAGCAGTACTTC. Complete variable domain (other parts from reference TRBV7-6 and TRBJ2-7): GAGVSQSPRYKVTKRGQDVALRCDPISGHVSLYWYRQALGQGPEFLTYFNYEAQQDKSGLPNDRFSAERPEGSISTLTIQRTEQRDSAMYRCASSPGGSNYEQYFGPGTRLTVT.